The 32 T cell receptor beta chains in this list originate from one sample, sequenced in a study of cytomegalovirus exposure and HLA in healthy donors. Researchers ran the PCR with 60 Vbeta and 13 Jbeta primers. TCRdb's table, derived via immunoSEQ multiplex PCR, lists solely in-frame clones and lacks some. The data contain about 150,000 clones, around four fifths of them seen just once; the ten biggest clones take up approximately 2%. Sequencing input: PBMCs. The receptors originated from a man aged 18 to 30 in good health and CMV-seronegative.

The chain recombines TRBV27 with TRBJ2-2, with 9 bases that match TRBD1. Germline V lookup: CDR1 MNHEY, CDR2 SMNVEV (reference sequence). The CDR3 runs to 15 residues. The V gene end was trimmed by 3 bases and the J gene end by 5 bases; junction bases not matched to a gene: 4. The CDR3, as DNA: TGTGCCAGCAGTTTTTACAGGGGGCGAACCGGGGAGCTGTTTTTT. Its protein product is CASSFYRGRTGELFF.

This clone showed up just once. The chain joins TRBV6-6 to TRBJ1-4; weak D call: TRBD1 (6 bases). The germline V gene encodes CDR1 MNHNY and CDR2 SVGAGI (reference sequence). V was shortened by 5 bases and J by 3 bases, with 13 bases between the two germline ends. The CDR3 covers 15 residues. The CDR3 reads CASSHTDSANEKLFF. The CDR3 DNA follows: TGTGCCAGCAGTCATACGGACAGTGCTAATGAAAAACTGTTTTTT.

Written as DNA, the CDR3 is TGTGCCAGCACTGAGGGACAGCCCTACGAGCAGTACTTC. Encoded protein: CASTEGQPYEQYF. V usage is TRBV2 and J usage is TRBJ2-7; TRBD1 aligns across 7 bases. Germline V CDR1 and CDR2: SNHLY, FYNNEI. This CDR3 has 13 amino acids. The V gene end was trimmed by 7 bases and the J gene end by 2 bases; junction bases not matched to a gene: 5.

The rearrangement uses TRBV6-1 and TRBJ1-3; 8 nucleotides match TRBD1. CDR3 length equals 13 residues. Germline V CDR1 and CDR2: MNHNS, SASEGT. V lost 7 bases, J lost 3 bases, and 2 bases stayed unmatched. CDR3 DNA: TGTGCCAGCAAAACAGGGGGTGGAAACACCATATATTTT. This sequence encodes CASKTGGGNTIYF.

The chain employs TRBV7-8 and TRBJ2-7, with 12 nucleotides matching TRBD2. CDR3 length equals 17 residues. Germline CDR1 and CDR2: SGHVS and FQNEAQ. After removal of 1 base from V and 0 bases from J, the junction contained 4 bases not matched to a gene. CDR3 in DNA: TGTGCCAGCAGCTTAGGGGCTAGCGGGGGGGACTCCTACGAGCAGTACTTC. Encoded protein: CASSLGASGGDSYEQYF.

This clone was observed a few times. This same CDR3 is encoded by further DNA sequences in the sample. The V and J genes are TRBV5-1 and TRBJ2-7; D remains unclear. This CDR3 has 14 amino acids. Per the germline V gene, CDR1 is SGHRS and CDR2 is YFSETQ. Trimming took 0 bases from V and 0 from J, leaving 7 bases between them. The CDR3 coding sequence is TGCGCCAGCAGCTTGGCTCCAGGCTCCTACGAGCAGTACTTC. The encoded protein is CASSLAPGSYEQYF.

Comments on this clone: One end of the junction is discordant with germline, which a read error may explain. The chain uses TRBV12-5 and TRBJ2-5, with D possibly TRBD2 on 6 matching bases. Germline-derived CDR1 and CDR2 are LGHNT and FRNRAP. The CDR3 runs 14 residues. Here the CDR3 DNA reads TGTGCTAGCACCTACCGGGGGATCCAAGAGACCCGGTACTTC. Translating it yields CASTYRGIQETRYF.

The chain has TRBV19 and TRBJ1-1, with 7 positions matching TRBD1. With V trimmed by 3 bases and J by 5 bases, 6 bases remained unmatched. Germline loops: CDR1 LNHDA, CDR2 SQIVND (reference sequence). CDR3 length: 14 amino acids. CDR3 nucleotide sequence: TGTGCCAGTAGTATGGTAAGGGGGCAAACTGAAGCTTTCTTT. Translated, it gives CASSMVRGQTEAFF. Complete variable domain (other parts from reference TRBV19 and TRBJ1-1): DGGITQSPKYLFRKEGQNVTLSCEQNLNHDAMYWYRQDPGQGLRLIYYSQIVNDFQKGDIAEGYSVSREKKESFPLTVTSAQKNPTAFYLCASSMVRGQTEAFFGQGTRLTVV.

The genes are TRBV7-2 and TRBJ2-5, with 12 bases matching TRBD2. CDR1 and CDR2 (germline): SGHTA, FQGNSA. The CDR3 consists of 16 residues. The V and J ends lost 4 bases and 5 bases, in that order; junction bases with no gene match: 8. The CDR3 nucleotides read TGTGCCAGCAGCTATCGACCTAGCGGGGGGGCTGAGACCCAGTACTTC. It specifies CASSYRPSGGAETQYF.

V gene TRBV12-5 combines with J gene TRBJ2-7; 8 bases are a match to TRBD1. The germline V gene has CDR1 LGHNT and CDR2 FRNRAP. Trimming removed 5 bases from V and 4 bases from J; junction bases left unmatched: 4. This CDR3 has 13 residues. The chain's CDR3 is CASGQGQAYEQYF. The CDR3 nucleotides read TGTGCTAGTGGTCAGGGACAGGCTTACGAGCAGTACTTC.

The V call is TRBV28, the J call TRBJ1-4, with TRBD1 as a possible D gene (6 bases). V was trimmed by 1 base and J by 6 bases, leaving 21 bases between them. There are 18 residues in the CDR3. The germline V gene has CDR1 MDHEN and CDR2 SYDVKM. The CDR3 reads CASSLFPPNREAHEKLFF. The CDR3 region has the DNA TGTGCCAGCAGTTTATTCCCCCCGAACAGGGAAGCCCATGAAAAACTGTTTTTT.

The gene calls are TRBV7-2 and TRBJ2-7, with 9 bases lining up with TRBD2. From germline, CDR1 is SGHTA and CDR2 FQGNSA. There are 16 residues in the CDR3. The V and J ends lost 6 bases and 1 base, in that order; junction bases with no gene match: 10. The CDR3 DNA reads TGTGCCAGCAGGGGACCACTAGCGGGTGAATCCTACGAGCAGTACTTC. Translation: CASRGPLAGESYEQYF.

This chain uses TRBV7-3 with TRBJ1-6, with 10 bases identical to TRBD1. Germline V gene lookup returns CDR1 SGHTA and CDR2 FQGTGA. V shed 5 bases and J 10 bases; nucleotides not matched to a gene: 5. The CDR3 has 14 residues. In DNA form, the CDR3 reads TGTGCCAGCAGCACCGGGACAGGGGAATCACCCCTCCACTTT. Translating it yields CASSTGTGESPLHF.

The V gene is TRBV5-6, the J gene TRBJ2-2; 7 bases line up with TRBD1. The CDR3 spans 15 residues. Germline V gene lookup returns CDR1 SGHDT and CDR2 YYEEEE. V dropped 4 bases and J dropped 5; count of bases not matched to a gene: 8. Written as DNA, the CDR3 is TGTGCCAGCAGCAGTGGCACAGGGGTTACCGGGGAGCTGTTTTTT. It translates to CASSSGTGVTGELFF.

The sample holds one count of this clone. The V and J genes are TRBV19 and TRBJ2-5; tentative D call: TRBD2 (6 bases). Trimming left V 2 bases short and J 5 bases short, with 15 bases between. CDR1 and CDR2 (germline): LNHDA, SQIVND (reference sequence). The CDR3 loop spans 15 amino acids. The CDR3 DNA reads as TGTGCCAGTAGTATAACAGCGCGGGGTGCGGAGACCCAGTACTTC. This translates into CASSITARGAETQYF.

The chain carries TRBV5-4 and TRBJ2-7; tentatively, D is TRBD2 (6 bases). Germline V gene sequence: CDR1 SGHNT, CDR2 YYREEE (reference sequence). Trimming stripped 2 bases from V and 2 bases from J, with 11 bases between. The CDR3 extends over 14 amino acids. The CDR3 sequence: CASSFPGRTYEQYF. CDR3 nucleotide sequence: TGTGCCAGCAGCTTTCCGGGGAGGACCTACGAGCAGTACTTC.

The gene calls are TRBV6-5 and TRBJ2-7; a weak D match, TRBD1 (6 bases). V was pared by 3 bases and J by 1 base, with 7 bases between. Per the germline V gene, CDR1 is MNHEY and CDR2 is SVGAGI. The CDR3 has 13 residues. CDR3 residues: CASSYQGSYEQYF. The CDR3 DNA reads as TGTGCCAGCAGTTATCAGGGGTCCTACGAGCAGTACTTC.

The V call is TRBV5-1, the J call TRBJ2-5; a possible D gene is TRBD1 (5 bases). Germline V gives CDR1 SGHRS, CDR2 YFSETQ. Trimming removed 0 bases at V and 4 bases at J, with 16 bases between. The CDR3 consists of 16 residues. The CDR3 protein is CASSLGARGTGETQYF. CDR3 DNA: TGCGCCAGCAGCTTGGGGGCAAGGGGAACGGGAGAGACCCAGTACTTC.

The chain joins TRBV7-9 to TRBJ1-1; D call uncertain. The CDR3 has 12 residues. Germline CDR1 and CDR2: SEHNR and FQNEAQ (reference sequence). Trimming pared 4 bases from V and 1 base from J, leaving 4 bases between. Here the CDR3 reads CASSYWNTEAFF. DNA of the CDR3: TGTGCCAGCAGCTACTGGAACACTGAAGCTTTCTTT.

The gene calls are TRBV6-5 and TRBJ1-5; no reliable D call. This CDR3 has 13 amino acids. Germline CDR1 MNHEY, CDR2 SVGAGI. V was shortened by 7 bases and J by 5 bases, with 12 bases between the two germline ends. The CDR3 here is CASKGEVDQPQHF. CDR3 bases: TGTGCCAGCAAAGGAGAAGTAGATCAGCCCCAGCATTTT.

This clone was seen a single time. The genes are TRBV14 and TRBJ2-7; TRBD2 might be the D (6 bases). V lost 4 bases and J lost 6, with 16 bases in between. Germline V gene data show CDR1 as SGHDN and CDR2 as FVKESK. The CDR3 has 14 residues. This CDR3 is CASSPLAGRVEQYF. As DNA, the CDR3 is TGTGCCAGCAGCCCTTTGGCGGGAAGGGTCGAGCAGTACTTC.

The CDR3 nucleotides are TGTGCCAGTAGTCTTAGCGGGATTCGTACCTACAATGAGCAGTTCTTC. Its translation is CASSLSGIRTYNEQFF. V is TRBV19 and J is TRBJ2-1, with 8 bases that match TRBD2. The V gene end was trimmed by 5 bases and the J gene end by 2 bases; junction bases not matched to a gene: 8. The CDR3 has 16 residues. CDR1 is LNHDA, CDR2 SQIVND, per germline (reference sequence).

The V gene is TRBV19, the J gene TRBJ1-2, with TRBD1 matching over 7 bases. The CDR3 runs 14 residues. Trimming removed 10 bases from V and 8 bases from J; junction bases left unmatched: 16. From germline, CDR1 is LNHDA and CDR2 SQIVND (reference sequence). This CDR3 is CATADIDRVRGYTF. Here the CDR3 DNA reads TGTGCCACTGCGGACATCGACAGGGTGAGAGGCTACACCTTC.

In nucleotides, the CDR3 is TGCAGTGCTGTACAGGGTGAGCAGTTCTTC. Translating it yields CSAVQGEQFF. This chain uses TRBV20-1 with TRBJ2-1; D may be TRBD1 (6 bases). V lost 5 bases to trimming and J lost 9 bases, with 8 bases between them. Germline V lookup: CDR1 DFQATT, CDR2 SNEGSKA (reference sequence). This CDR3 spans 10 amino acids.

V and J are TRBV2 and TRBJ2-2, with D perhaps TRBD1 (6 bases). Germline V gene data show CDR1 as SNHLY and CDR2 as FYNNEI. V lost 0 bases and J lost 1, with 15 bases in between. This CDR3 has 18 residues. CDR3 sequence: CASSEAPTGQLNTGELFF. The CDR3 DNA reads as TGTGCCAGCAGTGAAGCGCCGACCGGACAGTTGAACACCGGGGAGCTGTTTTTT.

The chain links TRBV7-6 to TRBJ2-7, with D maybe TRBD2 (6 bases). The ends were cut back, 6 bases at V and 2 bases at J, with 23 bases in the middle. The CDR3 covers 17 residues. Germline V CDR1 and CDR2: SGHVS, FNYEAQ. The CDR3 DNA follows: TGTGCCAGCAGTCTTAGGAGATTGGCGGAGGGCCCCTACGAGCAGTACTTC. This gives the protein CASSLRRLAEGPYEQYF.

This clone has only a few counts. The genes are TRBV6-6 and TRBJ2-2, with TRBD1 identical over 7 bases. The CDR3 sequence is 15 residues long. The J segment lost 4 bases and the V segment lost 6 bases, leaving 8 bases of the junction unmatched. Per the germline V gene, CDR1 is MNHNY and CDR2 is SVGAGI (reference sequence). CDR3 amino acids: CASRARDSVTGELFF. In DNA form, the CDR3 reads TGTGCCAGCAGAGCCCGGGACAGTGTCACCGGGGAGCTGTTTTTT.

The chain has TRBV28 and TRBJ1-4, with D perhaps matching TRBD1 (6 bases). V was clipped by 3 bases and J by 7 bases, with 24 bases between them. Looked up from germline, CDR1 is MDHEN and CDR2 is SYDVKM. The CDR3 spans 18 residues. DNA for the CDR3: TGTGCCAGCAGTTTCCTCGAGGGGGGGCTGGGGGCGACTGAAAAACTGTTTTTT. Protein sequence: CASSFLEGGLGATEKLFF.

This CDR3 is CASSRPGQGGGYTF. CDR3 DNA sequence: TGCGCCAGCAGCCGTCCCGGCCAGGGCGGCGGCTACACCTTC. This chain connects TRBV4-1 to TRBJ1-2, with a tentative D call TRBD1 (5 bases). The germline V gene encodes CDR1 MGHRA and CDR2 YSYEKL. This CDR3 comprises 14 residues. Trimming removed 4 bases from V and 8 bases from J, with 17 bases in between.

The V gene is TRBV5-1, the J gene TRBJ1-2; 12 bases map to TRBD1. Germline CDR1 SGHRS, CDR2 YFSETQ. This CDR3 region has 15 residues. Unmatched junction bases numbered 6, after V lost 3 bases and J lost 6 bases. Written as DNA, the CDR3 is TGCGCCAGCAGCTCGGGACAGGGGGCTTTGGATGGCTACACCTTC. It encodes CASSSGQGALDGYTF.

The CDR3 region is CASRFDPGSNQPQHF. DNA for the CDR3: TGCGCCAGCAGATTCGACCCGGGGAGCAATCAGCCCCAGCATTTT. V and J are TRBV5-1 and TRBJ1-5; no clear D gene. Trimming left V 5 bases short and J 1 base short, with 13 bases between. CDR1 is SGHRS and CDR2 is YFSETQ in the germline V gene. CDR3 length: 15 amino acids.

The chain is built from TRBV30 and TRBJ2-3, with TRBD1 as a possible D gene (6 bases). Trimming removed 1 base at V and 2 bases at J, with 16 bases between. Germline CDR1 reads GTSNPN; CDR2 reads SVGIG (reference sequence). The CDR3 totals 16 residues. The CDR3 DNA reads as TGTGCCTGGAGTGACCCCCAGACAGGCCTCACAGATACGCAGTATTTT. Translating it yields CAWSDPQTGLTDTQYF.